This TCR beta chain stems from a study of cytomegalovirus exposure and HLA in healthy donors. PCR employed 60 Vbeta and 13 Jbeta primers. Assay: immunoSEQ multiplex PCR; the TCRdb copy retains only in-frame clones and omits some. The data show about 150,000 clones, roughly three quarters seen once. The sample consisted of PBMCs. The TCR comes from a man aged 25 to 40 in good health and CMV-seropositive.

CDR3 region: CASSTMTGRNEQFF. The CDR3 region has the DNA TGTGCCAGTAGTACGATGACAGGGCGGAATGAGCAGTTCTTC. The chain has TRBV19 and TRBJ2-1, with 7 nucleotides matching TRBD1. V was pared by 4 bases and J by 7 bases, with 7 bases of the junction left unmatched. Germline V gene data show CDR1 as LNHDA and CDR2 as SQIVND (reference sequence). This CDR3 spans 14 amino acids.